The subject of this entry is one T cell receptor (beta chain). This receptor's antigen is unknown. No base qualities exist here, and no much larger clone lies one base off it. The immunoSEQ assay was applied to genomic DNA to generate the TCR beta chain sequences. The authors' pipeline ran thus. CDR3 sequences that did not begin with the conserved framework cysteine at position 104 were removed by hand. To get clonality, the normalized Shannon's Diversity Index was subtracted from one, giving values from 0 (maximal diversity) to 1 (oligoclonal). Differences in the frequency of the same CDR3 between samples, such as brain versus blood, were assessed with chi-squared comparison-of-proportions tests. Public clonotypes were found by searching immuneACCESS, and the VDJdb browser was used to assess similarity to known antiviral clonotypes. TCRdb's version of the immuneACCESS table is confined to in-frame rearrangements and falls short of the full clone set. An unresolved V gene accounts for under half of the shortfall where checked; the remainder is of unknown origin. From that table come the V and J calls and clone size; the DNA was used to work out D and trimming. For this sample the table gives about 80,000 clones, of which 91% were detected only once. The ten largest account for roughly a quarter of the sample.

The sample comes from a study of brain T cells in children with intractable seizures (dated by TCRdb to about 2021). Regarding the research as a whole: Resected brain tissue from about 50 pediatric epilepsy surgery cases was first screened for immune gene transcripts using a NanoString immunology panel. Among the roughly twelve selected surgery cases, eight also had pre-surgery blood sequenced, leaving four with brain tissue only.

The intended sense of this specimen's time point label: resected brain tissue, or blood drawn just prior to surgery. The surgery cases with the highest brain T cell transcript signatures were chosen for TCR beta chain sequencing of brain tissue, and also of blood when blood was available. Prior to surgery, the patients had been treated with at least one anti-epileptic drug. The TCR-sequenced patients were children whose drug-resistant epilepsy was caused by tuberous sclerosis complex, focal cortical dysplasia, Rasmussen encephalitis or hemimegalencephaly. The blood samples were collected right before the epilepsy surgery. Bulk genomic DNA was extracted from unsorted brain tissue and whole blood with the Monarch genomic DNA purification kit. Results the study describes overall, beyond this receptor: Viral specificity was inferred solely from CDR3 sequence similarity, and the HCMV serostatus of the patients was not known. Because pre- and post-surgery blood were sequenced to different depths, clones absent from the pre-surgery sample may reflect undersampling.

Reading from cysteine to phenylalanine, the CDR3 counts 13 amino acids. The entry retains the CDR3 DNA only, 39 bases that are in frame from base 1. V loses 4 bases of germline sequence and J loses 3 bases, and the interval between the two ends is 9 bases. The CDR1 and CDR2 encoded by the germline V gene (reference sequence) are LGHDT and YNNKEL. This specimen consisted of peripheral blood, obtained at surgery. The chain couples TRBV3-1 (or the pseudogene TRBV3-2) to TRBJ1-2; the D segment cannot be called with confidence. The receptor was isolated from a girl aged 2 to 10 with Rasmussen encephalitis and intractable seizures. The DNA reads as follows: TGTGCCAGCAGCCCCACAGTTGACTATGGCTACACCTTC. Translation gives CASSPTVDYGYTF.